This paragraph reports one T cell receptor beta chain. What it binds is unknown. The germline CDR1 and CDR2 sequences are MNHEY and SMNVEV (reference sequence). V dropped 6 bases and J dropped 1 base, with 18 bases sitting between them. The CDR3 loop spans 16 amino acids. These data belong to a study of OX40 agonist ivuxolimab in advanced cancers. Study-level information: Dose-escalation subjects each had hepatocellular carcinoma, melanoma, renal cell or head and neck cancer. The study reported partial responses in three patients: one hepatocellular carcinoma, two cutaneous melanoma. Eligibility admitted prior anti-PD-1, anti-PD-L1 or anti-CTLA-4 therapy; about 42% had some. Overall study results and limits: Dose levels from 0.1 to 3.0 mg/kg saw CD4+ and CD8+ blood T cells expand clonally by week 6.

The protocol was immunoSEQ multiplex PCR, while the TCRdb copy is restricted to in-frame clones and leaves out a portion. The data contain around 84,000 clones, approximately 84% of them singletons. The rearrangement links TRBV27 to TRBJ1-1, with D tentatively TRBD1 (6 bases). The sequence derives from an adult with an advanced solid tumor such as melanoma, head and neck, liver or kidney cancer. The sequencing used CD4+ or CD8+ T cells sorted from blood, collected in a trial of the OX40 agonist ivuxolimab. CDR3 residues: CASSQLQGGKNTEAFF. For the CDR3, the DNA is TGTGCCAGCAGCCAACTACAGGGAGGAAAGAACACTGAAGCTTTCTTT.